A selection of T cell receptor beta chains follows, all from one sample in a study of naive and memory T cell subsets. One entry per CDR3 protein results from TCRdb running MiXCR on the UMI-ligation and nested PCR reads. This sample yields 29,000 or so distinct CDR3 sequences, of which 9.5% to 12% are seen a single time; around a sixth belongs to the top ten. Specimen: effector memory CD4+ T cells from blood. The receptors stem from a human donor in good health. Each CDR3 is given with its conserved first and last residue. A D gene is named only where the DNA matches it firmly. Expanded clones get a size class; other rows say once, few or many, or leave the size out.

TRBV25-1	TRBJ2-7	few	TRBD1	CASSENPGGESGYSYEQYF	TGTGCCAGCAGTGAAAACCCAGGGGGCGAATCGGGCTACTCCTACGAGCAGTACTTC
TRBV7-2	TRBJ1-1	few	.	CASSPTGSLRKAFF	TGTGCCAGCAGTCCAACAGGGAGCCTCAGGAAAGCTTTCTTT
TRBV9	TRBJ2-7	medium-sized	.	CASSPSGFLMGEQYF	TGTGCCAGCAGCCCCTCAGGGTTCTTGATGGGCGAGCAGTACTTC
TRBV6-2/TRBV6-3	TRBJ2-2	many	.	CASSYGRATTNTGELFF	TGTGCCAGCAGTTACGGCAGGGCGACCACTAACACCGGGGAGCTGTTTTTT
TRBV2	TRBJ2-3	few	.	CASSEGRGGTDTQYF	TGTGCCAGCAGTGAAGGAAGGGGGGGTACAGATACGCAGTATTTT
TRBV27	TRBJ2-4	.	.	CASSLTRTSKNIQYF	TGTGCCAGCAGTTTAACTAGGACTTCCAAAAACATTCAGTACTTC
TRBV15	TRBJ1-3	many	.	CATSREDRHGNTIYF	TGTGCCACCAGCAGAGAGGACAGACATGGAAACACCATATATTTT
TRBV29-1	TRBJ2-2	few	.	CSVPGRFSNTGELFF	TGCAGCGTCCCAGGTCGGTTTTCGAACACCGGGGAGCTGTTTTTT
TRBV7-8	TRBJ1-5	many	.	CASSLVGNQPQHF	TGTGCCAGCAGCCTAGTGGGCAATCAGCCCCAGCATTTT
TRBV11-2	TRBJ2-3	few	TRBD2	CASSLLSGGTSTDTQYF	TGTGCCAGCAGCTTGCTGAGCGGGGGCACTAGCACAGATACGCAGTATTTT
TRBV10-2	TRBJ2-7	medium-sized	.	CASSSGTNYEQYF	TGCGCCAGCAGCTCCGGGACGAACTACGAGCAGTACTTC
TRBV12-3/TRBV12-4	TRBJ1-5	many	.	CASSLVKGEAAVRPQHF	TGTGCCAGCAGTTTAGTAAAGGGCGAGGCAGCCGTTCGGCCCCAGCATTTT
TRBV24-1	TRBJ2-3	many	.	CATSDFPSPDTQYF	TGTGCCACCAGTGATTTTCCCAGCCCAGATACGCAGTATTTT
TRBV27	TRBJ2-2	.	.	CASSPRSNTGELFF	TGTGCCAGCAGTCCCCGTTCGAACACCGGGGAGCTGTTTTTT
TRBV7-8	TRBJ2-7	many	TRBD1	CASSLVRTGRYEQYF	TGTGCCAGCAGCTTAGTAAGGACAGGGCGGTACGAGCAGTACTTC
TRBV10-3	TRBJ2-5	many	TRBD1	CAISDRTGLQETQYF	TGTGCCATCAGTGATAGGACAGGGCTCCAAGAGACCCAGTACTTC
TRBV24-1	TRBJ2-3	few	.	CATSDLQGGTDTQYF	TGTGCCACCAGTGATTTGCAGGGCGGCACAGATACGCAGTATTTT
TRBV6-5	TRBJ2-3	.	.	CASRPRRAASTDTQYF	TGTGCCAGCAGGCCGCGAAGGGCGGCTAGCACAGATACGCAGTATTTT
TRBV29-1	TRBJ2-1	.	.	CSASPGPDEQFF	TGCAGCGCATCCCCAGGTCCCGATGAGCAGTTCTTC
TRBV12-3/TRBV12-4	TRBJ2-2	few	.	CASSFRAGELFF	TGTGCCAGCAGTTTCCGGGCCGGGGAGCTGTTTTTT
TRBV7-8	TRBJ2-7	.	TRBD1	CASSLAYRGGNEQYF	TGTGCCAGCAGCTTAGCATACAGGGGTGGGAACGAGCAGTACTTC
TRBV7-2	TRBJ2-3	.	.	CASTLGGFDNTQYF	TGTGCCAGCACCTTAGGCGGATTCGATAATACGCAGTATTTT
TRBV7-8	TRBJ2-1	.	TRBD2	CASSMGQAGLADNEQFF	TGTGCCAGCAGCATGGGCCAGGCGGGACTAGCGGACAATGAGCAGTTCTTC
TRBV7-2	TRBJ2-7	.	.	CASSFDSYEQYF	TGTGCCAGCAGCTTTGACTCCTACGAGCAGTACTTC
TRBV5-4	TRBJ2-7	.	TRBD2	CASSPRTSGGEQYF	TGTGCCAGCAGCCCTAGGACTAGCGGGGGCGAGCAGTACTTC
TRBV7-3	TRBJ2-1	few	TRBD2	CASSLDLAGGRRNEQFF	TGTGCCAGCAGCTTAGATCTAGCGGGGGGGAGGCGTAATGAGCAGTTCTTC
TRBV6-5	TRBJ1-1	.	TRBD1	CASSIDRARRAFF	TGTGCCAGCAGCATCGACAGGGCAAGAAGAGCTTTCTTT